The 13 T cell receptor beta chains below all came from one sample that was sequenced in a study of cytomegalovirus exposure and HLA in healthy donors. With 60 Vbeta and 13 Jbeta primers, the PCR was carried out. The repertoire was sequenced with immunoSEQ multiplex PCR; TCRdb's copy has only in-frame clones and lacks some. The table lists about 160,000 clones, less than 90% of them singletons. The sample comprised PBMCs. These TCRs come from a man aged 45-65 years in good health and CMV-seropositive.

The chain joins TRBV7-2 to TRBJ2-2; 10 bases fit TRBD1. CDR1 SGHTA and CDR2 FQGNSA come from the germline V gene. V was clipped by 5 bases and J by 6 bases; unmatched bases: 6. The CDR3 is 15 residues long. The CDR3 region is CASSPTGTGAGELFF. The CDR3, as DNA: TGTGCCAGCAGCCCAACCGGGACAGGGGCCGGGGAGCTGTTTTTT.

About this clone: Other DNA sequences in this specimen translate into the identical CDR3. The V gene is TRBV30, the J gene TRBJ1-5, with D perhaps TRBD1 (5 bases). The ends were cut back, 0 bases at V and 2 bases at J, with 8 bases in the middle. The germline CDR1 and CDR2 sequences are GTSNPN and SVGIG (reference sequence). This CDR3 is 14 amino acids long. The CDR3 spells CAWSVKGGNQPQHF. The CDR3 DNA reads TGTGCCTGGAGTGTCAAAGGGGGCAATCAGCCCCAGCATTTT.

The gene calls are TRBV18 and TRBJ2-2; the D is unclear. V lost 3 bases to trimming and J lost 7 bases, with 15 bases between them. Germline CDR1 reads KGHSH; CDR2 reads LQKENI. The CDR3 has 15 amino acids. As DNA, the CDR3 is TGTGCCAGCTCACCGGGTCGAGGTAGCATCGGGGAGCTGTTTTTT. Protein sequence: CASSPGRGSIGELFF.

This chain connects TRBV7-9 to TRBJ2-7, with D tentatively TRBD1 (6 bases). Germline-derived CDR1 and CDR2 are SEHNR and FQNEAQ (reference sequence). Between the trimmed V and J ends, which lost 5 bases and 4 bases, there was a span of 15 bases. The CDR3 extends over 14 amino acids. The CDR3 nucleotides are TGTGCCAGCAGCAATACTAAGGGACAATACGAGCAGTACTTC. It codes for CASSNTKGQYEQYF.

The J gene is TRBJ2-5, the V gene TRBV28; perhaps TRBD2 as D (6 bases). Looked up from germline, CDR1 is MDHEN and CDR2 is SYDVKM. The V end was cut by 2 bases, the J end by 2 bases, with 12 bases between. The CDR3 totals 15 residues. CDR3 sequence: CASSLGGYRQETQYF. CDR3 DNA sequence: TGTGCCAGCAGTTTAGGGGGGTATCGGCAAGAGACCCAGTACTTC.

The chain links TRBV4-1 to TRBJ2-5; tentative D call: TRBD1 (6 bases). TRBJ2-7 explains the end of the DNA better; the J call may be wrong. Looked up from germline, CDR1 is MGHRA and CDR2 is YSYEKL. CDR3 length equals 13 residues. CDR3 residues: CASSLRTAYEQYF. CDR3 sequence (DNA): TGCGCCAGCAGTCTTAGGACAGCCTACGAGCAGTACTTC.

The J gene is TRBJ2-2, the V gene TRBV19; 9 bases fit TRBD1. Unmatched junction bases numbered 3, after V lost 4 bases and J lost 3 bases. The CDR3 runs 15 residues. Germline CDR1 and CDR2: LNHDA and SQIVND (reference sequence). CDR3 region: CASSRGQGDTGELFF. Written as DNA, the CDR3 is TGTGCCAGTAGTAGGGGACAGGGCGACACCGGGGAGCTGTTTTTT.

V usage is TRBV18 and J usage is TRBJ2-7; TRBD2 might be the D (5 bases). Trimming cost V 0 bases and J 4 bases, with 13 bases left between them. This CDR3 is 15 amino acids long. Germline CDR1 KGHSH, CDR2 LQKENI. The CDR3 is CASSPPRGSGYEQYF. In nucleotides, the CDR3 is TGTGCCAGCTCACCACCGCGCGGGTCTGGGTACGAGCAGTACTTC.

The chain couples TRBV5-5 to TRBJ2-6; TRBD1 aligns across 7 bases. This CDR3 has 17 amino acids. Trimming at V came to 2 bases and at J to 1 base, leaving 6 bases not matched to a gene. Germline loops: CDR1 SGHKS, CDR2 YYEKEE (reference sequence). CDR3 in DNA: TGTGCCAGCAGCTTAAGGGGGCCTAGTTCTGGGGCCAACGTCCTGACTTTC. Amino acid sequence: CASSLRGPSSGANVLTF.

Of note for this clone: A read error may produce the germline difference seen at one junction end. This chain joins TRBV28 and TRBJ1-1, with D possibly being TRBD1 (5 bases). From germline, CDR1 is MDHEN and CDR2 SYDVKM. The CDR3 extends over 15 amino acids. The CDR3 nucleotides read TGTGCCAGCAGTTTAGGTGGCAGGGTCTACACTGGAGCTTTCTTT. It yields the protein CASSLGGRVYTGAFF.

J is TRBJ2-1 and V is TRBV5-1, with a possible D match to TRBD2 (5 bases). V lost 0 bases to trimming and J lost 6 bases, with 13 bases between them. Looked up from germline, CDR1 is SGHRS and CDR2 is YFSETQ. This CDR3 region has 15 residues. The CDR3 loop reads CASSLALGLANEQFF. Written as DNA, the CDR3 is TGCGCCAGCAGCTTGGCCTTGGGCCTAGCCAATGAGCAGTTCTTC.

This sequence joins TRBV5-4 and TRBJ2-1; TRBD2 matches at 8 bases. Germline V gene sequence: CDR1 SGHNT, CDR2 YYREEE (reference sequence). V was clipped by 0 bases and J by 8 bases; unmatched bases: 7. This CDR3 comprises 15 residues. The CDR3 region is CASSLEREYWDEQFF. The CDR3 DNA is TGTGCCAGCAGCTTGGAGCGGGAGTATTGGGATGAGCAGTTCTTC.

The V gene is TRBV2, the J gene TRBJ1-1, with TRBD1 matching over 9 bases. CDR1 is SNHLY, CDR2 FYNNEI, per germline. The junction had 19 bases not matched to a gene; V was cut back by 10 bases and J by 4 bases. This CDR3 is 17 amino acids long. CDR3 DNA sequence: TGTGCCACCAAAGGGGAGAGAACAGGGGGCTGGGGCACTGAAGCTTTCTTT. Protein: CATKGERTGGWGTEAFF.